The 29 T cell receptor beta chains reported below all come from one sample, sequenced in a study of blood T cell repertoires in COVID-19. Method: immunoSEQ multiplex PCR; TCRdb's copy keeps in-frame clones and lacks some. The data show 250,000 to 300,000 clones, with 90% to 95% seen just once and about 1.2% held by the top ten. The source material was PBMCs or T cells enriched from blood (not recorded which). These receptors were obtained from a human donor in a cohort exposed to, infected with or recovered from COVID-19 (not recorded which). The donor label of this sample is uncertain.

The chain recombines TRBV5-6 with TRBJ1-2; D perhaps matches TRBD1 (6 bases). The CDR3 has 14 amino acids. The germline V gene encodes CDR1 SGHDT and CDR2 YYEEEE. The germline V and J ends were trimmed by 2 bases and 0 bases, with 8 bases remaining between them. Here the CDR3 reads CASSFRTANYGYTF. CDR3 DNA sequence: TGTGCCAGCAGCTTCAGGACAGCTAACTATGGCTACACCTTC.

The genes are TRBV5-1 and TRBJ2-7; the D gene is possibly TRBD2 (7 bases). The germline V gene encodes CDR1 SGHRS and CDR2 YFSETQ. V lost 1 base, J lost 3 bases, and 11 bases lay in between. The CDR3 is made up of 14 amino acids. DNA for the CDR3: TGCGCCAGCAGCTTGCGGGGGGCCGGCTACGAGCAGTACTTC. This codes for CASSLRGAGYEQYF.

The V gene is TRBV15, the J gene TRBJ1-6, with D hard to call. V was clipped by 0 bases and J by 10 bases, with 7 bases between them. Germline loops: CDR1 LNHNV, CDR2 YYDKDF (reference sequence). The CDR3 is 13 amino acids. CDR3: CATSRDFQSPLHF. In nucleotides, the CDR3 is TGTGCCACCAGCAGAGATTTTCAATCACCCCTCCACTTT. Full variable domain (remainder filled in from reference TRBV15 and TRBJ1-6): DAMVIQNPRYQVTQFGKPVTLSCSQTLNHNVMYWYQQKSSQAPKLLFHYYDKDFNNEADTPDNFQSRRPNTSFCFLDIRSPGLGDTAMYLCATSRDFQSPLHFGNGTRLTVT.

CDR3 coding DNA: TGTGCCAGTAGTGTTACAGGACCGAACACTGAAGCTTTCTTT. This sequence encodes CASSVTGPNTEAFF. V is TRBV19 and J is TRBJ1-1; tentative D call: TRBD1 (5 bases). V lost 5 bases to trimming and J lost 1 base, with 11 bases between them. The CDR3 has 14 amino acids. Germline V CDR1 and CDR2: LNHDA, SQIVND (reference sequence).

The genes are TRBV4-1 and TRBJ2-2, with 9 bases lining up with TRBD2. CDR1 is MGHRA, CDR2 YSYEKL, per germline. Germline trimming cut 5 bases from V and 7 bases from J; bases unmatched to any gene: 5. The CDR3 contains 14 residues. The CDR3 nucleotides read TGCGCCAGCAGCTATAGCGGGGGTGGCGGGGAGCTGTTTTTT. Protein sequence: CASSYSGGGGELFF.

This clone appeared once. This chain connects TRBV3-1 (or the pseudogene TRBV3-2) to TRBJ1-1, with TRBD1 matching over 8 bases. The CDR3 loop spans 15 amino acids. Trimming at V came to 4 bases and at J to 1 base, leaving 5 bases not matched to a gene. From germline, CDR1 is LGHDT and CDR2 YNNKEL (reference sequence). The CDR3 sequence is CASSPGGLGNTEAFF. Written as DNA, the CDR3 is TGTGCCAGCAGCCCAGGGGGCCTGGGGAACACTGAAGCTTTCTTT.

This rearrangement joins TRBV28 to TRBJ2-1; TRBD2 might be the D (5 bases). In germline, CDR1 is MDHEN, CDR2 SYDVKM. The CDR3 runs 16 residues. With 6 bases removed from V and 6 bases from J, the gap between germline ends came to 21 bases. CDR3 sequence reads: CASRLSWGAGGNEQFF. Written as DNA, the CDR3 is TGTGCCAGCAGACTTTCTTGGGGAGCCGGAGGCAATGAGCAGTTCTTC.

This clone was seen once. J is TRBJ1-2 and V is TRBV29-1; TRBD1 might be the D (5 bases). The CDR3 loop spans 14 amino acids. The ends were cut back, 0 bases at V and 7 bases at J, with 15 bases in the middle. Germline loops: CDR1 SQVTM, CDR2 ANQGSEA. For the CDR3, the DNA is TGCAGCGTTGAAGATCTTGGGGGACTCGGTGGCTACACCTTC. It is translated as CSVEDLGGLGGYTF.

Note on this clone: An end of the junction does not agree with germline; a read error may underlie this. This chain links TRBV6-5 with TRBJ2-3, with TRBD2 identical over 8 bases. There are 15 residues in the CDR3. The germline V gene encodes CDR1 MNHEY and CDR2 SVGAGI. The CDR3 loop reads CASSWTSPSTDTQYF. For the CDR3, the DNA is TGTGCCAGCAGTTGGACTAGCCCTAGCACGGATACGCAGTATTTT.

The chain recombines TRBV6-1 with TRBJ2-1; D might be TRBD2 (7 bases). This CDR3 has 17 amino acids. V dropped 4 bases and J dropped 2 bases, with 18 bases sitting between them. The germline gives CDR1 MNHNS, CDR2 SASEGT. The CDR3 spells CASSGPLGGRPYNEQFF. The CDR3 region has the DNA TGTGCCAGCAGTGGACCTCTGGGGGGGCGCCCCTACAATGAGCAGTTCTTC.

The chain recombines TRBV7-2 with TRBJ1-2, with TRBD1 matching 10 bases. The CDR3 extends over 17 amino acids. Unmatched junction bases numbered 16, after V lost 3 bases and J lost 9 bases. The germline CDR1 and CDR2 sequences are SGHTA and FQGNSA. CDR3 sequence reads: CASSFYDRGRNHYRYTF. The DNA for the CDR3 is TGTGCCAGCAGCTTCTACGACAGGGGGCGCAATCATTATCGCTACACCTTC.

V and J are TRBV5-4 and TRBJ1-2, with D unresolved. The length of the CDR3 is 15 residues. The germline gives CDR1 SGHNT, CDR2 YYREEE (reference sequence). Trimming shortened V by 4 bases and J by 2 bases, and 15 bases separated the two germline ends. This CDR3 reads CASSERGNYNYGYTF. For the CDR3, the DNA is TGTGCCAGCAGCGAGCGGGGAAACTACAACTATGGCTACACCTTC.

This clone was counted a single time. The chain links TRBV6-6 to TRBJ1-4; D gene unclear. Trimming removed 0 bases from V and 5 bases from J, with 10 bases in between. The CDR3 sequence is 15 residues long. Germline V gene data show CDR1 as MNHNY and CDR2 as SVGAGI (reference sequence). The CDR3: CASSYSWRVNEKLFF. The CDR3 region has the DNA TGTGCCAGCAGTTACTCTTGGAGGGTAAATGAAAAACTGTTTTTT.

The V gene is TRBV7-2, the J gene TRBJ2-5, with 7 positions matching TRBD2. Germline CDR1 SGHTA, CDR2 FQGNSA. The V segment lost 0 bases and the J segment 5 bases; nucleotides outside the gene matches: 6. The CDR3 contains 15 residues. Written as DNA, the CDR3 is TGTGCCAGCAGCTTAGCGCCCCGGGGGGTGGAGACCCAGTACTTC. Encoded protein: CASSLAPRGVETQYF.

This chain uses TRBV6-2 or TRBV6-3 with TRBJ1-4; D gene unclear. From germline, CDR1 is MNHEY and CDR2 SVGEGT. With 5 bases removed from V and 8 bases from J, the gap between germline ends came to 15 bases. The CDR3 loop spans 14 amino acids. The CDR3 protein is CASSKGGTDEKLFF. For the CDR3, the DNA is TGTGCCAGCAGTAAGGGAGGAACAGACGAAAAACTGTTTTTT.

CDR3 protein: CASSFPGTGSSGNTIYF. The DNA for the CDR3 is TGTGCCAGCAGCTTCCCCGGGACAGGGTCCTCTGGAAACACCATATATTTT. This chain links TRBV7-8 with TRBJ1-3; 9 nucleotides line up with TRBD1. Unmatched junction bases numbered 6, after V lost 3 bases and J lost 0 bases. Germline-derived CDR1 and CDR2 are SGHVS and FQNEAQ. The CDR3 totals 17 residues.

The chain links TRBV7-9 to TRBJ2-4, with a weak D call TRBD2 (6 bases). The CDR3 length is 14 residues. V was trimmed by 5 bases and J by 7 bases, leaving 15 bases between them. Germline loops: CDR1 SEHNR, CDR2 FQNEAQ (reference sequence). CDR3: CASSPVGGGNIQYF. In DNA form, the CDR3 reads TGTGCCAGCAGCCCCGTGGGGGGTGGCAACATTCAGTACTTC.

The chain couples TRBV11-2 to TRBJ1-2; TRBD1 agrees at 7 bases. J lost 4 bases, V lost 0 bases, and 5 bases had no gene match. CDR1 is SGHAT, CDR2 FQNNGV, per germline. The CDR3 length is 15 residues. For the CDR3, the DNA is TGTGCCAGCAGCTTAGAAGTGGCAGGGGGCTATGGCTACACCTTC. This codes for CASSLEVAGGYGYTF.

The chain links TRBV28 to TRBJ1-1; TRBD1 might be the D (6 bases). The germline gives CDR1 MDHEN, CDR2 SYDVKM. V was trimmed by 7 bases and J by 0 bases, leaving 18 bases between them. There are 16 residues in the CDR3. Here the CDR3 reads CASTTTGGPMNTEAFF. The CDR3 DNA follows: TGTGCCAGCACCACAACCGGGGGGCCAATGAACACTGAAGCTTTCTTT.

CDR3 sequence reads: CASSYSDRSLGDAYEQYF. The CDR3 DNA reads as TGTGCCAGCAGTTACTCGGACAGGTCCCTGGGGGACGCCTACGAGCAGTACTTC. This chain connects TRBV6-2 or TRBV6-3 to TRBJ2-7, with 7 bases lining up with TRBD1. J lost 2 bases, V lost 0 bases, and 13 bases had no gene match. The CDR3 totals 18 residues. From germline, CDR1 is MNHEY and CDR2 SVGEGT.

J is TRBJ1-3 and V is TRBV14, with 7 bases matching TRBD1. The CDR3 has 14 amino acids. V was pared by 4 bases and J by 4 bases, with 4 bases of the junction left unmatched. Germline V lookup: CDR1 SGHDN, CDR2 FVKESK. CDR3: CASSPLTGGNTIYF. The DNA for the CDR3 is TGTGCCAGCAGCCCTTTGACAGGGGGAAACACCATATATTTT.

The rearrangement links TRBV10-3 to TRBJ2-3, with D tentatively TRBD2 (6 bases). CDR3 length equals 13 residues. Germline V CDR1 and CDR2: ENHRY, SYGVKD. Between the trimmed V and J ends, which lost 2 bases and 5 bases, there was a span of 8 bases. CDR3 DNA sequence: TGTGCCATCAGTGAGCGGGGGTTAGATACGCAGTATTTT. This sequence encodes CAISERGLDTQYF.

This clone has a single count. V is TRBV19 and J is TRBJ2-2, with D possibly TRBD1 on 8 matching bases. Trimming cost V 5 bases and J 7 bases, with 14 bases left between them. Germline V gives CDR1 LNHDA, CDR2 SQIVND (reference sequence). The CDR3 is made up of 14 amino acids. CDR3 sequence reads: CASSLTGEGGELFF. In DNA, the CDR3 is TGTGCCAGTAGTTTGACAGGGGAGGGCGGGGAGCTGTTTTTT.

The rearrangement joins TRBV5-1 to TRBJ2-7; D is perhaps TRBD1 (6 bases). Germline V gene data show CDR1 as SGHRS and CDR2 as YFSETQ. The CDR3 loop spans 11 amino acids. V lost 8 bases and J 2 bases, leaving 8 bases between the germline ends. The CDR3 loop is CASRTAYEQYF. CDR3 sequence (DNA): TGCGCCAGTCGGACAGCCTACGAGCAGTACTTC.

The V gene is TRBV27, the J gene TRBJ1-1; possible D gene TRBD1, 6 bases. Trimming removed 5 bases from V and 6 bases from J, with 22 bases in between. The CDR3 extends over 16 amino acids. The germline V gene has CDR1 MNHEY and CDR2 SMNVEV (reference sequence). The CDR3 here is CASSPTGQLGGSEAFF. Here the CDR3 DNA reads TGTGCCAGCAGTCCAACCGGACAGCTCGGTGGGTCTGAAGCTTTCTTT.

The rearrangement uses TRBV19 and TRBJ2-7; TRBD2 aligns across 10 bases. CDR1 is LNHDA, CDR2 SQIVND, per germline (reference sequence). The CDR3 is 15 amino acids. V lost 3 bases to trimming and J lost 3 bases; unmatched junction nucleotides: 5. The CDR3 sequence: CASSIASGGVYEQYF. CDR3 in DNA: TGTGCCAGTAGTATCGCTAGCGGGGGAGTCTACGAGCAGTACTTC.

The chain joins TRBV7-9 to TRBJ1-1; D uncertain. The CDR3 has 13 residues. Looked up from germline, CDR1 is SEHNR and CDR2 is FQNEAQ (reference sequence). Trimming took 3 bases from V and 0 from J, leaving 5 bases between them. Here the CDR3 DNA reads TGTGCCAGCAGCTTCCTTCTGAACACTGAAGCTTTCTTT. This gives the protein CASSFLLNTEAFF.

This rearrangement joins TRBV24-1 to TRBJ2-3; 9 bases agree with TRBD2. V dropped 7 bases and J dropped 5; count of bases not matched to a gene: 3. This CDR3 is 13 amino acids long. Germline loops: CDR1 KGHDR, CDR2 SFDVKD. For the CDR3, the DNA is TGTGCCACCAGACTAGCGGGCAGAGATACGCAGTATTTT. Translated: CATRLAGRDTQYF.

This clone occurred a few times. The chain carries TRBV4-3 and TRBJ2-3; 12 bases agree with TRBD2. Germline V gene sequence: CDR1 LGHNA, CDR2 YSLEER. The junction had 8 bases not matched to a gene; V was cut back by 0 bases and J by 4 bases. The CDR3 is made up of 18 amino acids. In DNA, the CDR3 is TGCGCCAGCAGCCAAGATGGGCCCCTAGCGGGGGGGCCAGATACGCAGTATTTT. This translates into CASSQDGPLAGGPDTQYF.